This TCR beta chain was sequenced for a study of T cells in Graves' hyperthyroidism and ophthalmopathy. The V gene's germline CDR1 is LNHDA and CDR2 SQIVND (reference sequence). CDR3 length: 18 amino acids. V trimming: 3 bases; J trimming: 1 base; junction bases outside the gene matches: 8. PBMCs stemmed from 10 ml fresh peripheral blood. Ten or more counts support this clonotype. RNA transcripts gave rise to amplified TCR beta CDR3 regions. When the TCR CDR3 underwent first-round RT-PCR, the HTBI primer set was used. From the multiplex PCR reads, TCRdb called clonotypes with MiXCR, one entry per CDR3 protein. The sample lists 90,000 to 120,000 distinct CDR3 sequences, 15% to 20% occurring once.

Material: blood. The TCR was taken from a woman between 50 and 59 years old with Graves' hyperthyroidism. This sequence joins TRBV19 and TRBJ2-2; 10 nucleotides line up with TRBD2. CDR3 loop: CASSIPGLAELNTGELFF. In nucleotides, the CDR3 is TGTGCCAGTAGTATCCCCGGACTAGCGGAGTTGAACACCGGGGAGCTGTTTTTT.